The 22 T cell receptor beta chains given below trace back to one sample, sequenced in a study of T cells of healthy individuals. One entry per CDR3 protein, called by TCRdb with MiXCR from the 5' RACE reads. The table includes nearly 100,000 distinct CDR3 sequences, 17% detected once. The receptors derive from a human donor in good health.

The chain is built from TRBV6-6 and TRBJ1-2; unclear D gene. The CDR3 spans 12 residues. Germline assignment: CDR1 MNHNY and CDR2 SVGAGI (reference sequence). V lost 6 bases and J 1 base, leaving 6 bases between the germline ends. DNA of the CDR3: TGTGCCAGCAGGGCCCGTAACTATGGCTACACCTTC. Its protein product is CASRARNYGYTF.

There are a few counts of this clonotype. The rearrangement joins TRBV6-2 or TRBV6-3 to TRBJ2-5; D may correspond to TRBD1 or TRBD2 (5 bases each). Trimming pared 7 bases from V and 0 bases from J, leaving 15 bases between. Germline V gives CDR1 MNHEY, CDR2 SVGEGT. The CDR3 extends over 15 amino acids. The CDR3 sequence is CASKEYRGDQETQYF. The CDR3 region has the DNA TGTGCCAGCAAGGAGTACCGGGGCGACCAAGAGACCCAGTACTTC.

The chain joins TRBV7-2 to TRBJ2-4; D is undetermined. CDR3 length equals 11 residues. The ends were cut back, 4 bases at V and 9 bases at J, with 7 bases in the middle. Germline CDR1 is SGHTA and CDR2 is FQGNSA. The CDR3 region is CASSSLGIQYF. CDR3 in DNA: TGTGCCAGCAGCTCTCTGGGCATTCAGTACTTC.

This clonotype came up many times. V and J are TRBV20-1 and TRBJ2-1; perhaps TRBD1 as D (6 bases). The CDR3 length is 16 residues. Germline V gene lookup returns CDR1 DFQATT and CDR2 SNEGSKA (reference sequence). The germline V and J ends were trimmed by 5 bases and 0 bases, with 17 bases remaining between them. The CDR3 region has the DNA TGCAGTGCTCGGGACCCGGGACAAAGCTCCTACAATGAGCAGTTCTTC. As protein: CSARDPGQSSYNEQFF.

This clonotype showed up many times. The chain combines TRBV28 with TRBJ2-6; the match to TRBD2 covers 7 bases. Germline CDR1 reads MDHEN; CDR2 reads SYDVKM. Trimming took 6 bases from V and 2 from J; bases not matched to a gene: 7. The CDR3 has 16 residues. CDR3 sequence: CASSRGEIAGANVLTF. The CDR3 DNA reads TGTGCCAGCAGCCGGGGGGAGATTGCTGGGGCCAACGTCCTGACTTTC.

The rearrangement uses TRBV5-5 and TRBJ2-1; TRBD2 is a possible D gene (6 bases). V was shortened by 4 bases and J by 6 bases, with 20 bases between the two germline ends. This CDR3 region has 16 residues. CDR1 SGHKS and CDR2 YYEKEE come from the germline V gene (reference sequence). The CDR3 region is CASSLGGFVLINEQFF. The CDR3 coding sequence is TGTGCCAGCAGCCTCGGGGGTTTCGTGTTGATCAATGAGCAGTTCTTC. The full variable domain, completed using reference TRBV5-5 and TRBJ2-1, is DAGVTQSPTHLIKTRGQQVTLRCSPISGHKSVSWYQQVLGQGPQFIFQYYEKEERGRGNFPDRFSARQFPNYSSELNVNALLLGDSALYLCASSLGGFVLINEQFFGPGTRLTVL.

This clonotype was detected only a few times. Here the CDR3 reads CASSTTGLEETQYF. CDR3 bases: TGTGCCAGCAGCACGACAGGGCTCGAAGAGACCCAGTACTTC. The chain combines TRBV28 with TRBJ2-5; 7 nucleotides line up with TRBD1. Germline CDR1 reads MDHEN; CDR2 reads SYDVKM. With V trimmed by 6 bases and J by 3 bases, 7 bases remained unmatched. The CDR3 runs 14 residues.

This clonotype was counted between two and nine times. The J gene is TRBJ2-3, the V gene TRBV6-5, with 8 bases fitting TRBD2. This CDR3 has 17 amino acids. The germline V gene encodes CDR1 MNHEY and CDR2 SVGAGI. The V gene end was trimmed by 0 bases and the J gene end by 5 bases; junction bases not matched to a gene: 10. Written as DNA, the CDR3 is TGTGCCAGCAGTTACTCGCGTGACGGGAGGGGGGGAGATACGCAGTATTTT. Its protein is CASSYSRDGRGGDTQYF.

This clonotype was seen at least ten times. The chain uses TRBV20-1 and TRBJ2-5, with D hard to call. The CDR3 length is 13 residues. Between the trimmed V and J ends, which lost 3 bases and 1 base, there was a span of 9 bases. Germline CDR1 DFQATT, CDR2 SNEGSKA (reference sequence). For the CDR3, the DNA is TGCAGTGCTAGGGACCCGGTCCAAGAGACCCAGTACTTC. Amino acid sequence: CSARDPVQETQYF.

This chain connects TRBV12-3 or TRBV12-4 to TRBJ1-6; D is unresolved. V lost 7 bases, J lost 7 bases, and 23 bases lay in between. The CDR3 runs to 17 residues. The CDR3 is CASNPFEPLFGNSPLHF. The CDR3 DNA reads TGTGCCAGCAACCCCTTTGAGCCGTTGTTTGGGAATTCACCCCTCCACTTT.

This clonotype was detected ten times or more. The chain recombines TRBV29-1 with TRBJ2-5, with a tentative D call TRBD1 (6 bases). The CDR3 runs 17 residues. The V and J ends lost 0 bases and 5 bases respectively, with 22 bases between them. CDR1 is SQVTM, CDR2 ANQGSEA, per germline. The CDR3 sequence is CSVEDVSGVHEKETQYF. CDR3 nucleotides: TGCAGCGTTGAAGATGTGTCAGGGGTTCATGAAAAGGAGACCCAGTACTTC.

The gene calls are TRBV5-1 and TRBJ1-1, with D perhaps TRBD1 (5 bases). Germline values: CDR1 SGHRS, CDR2 YFSETQ. V dropped 0 bases and J dropped 4 bases, with 10 bases sitting between them. This CDR3 contains 14 residues. CDR3 amino acids: CASSLAGGGTEAFF. CDR3 in DNA: TGCGCCAGCAGCTTGGCGGGGGGAGGCACTGAAGCTTTCTTT.

This clonotype was seen a handful of times. J is TRBJ1-4 and V is TRBV15; TRBD1 matches at 7 bases. Germline trimming cut 1 base from V and 8 bases from J; bases unmatched to any gene: 4. Per the germline V gene, CDR1 is LNHNV and CDR2 is YYDKDF (reference sequence). CDR3 size: 14 residues. As DNA, the CDR3 is TGTGCCACCAGCAGAGTCCGACAGGGAGAAAAACTGTTTTTT. Residues: CATSRVRQGEKLFF. The variable domain in full, completed from reference TRBV15 and TRBJ1-4, reads DAMVIQNPRYQVTQFGKPVTLSCSQTLNHNVMYWYQQKSSQAPKLLFHYYDKDFNNEADTPDNFQSRRPNTSFCFLDIRSPGLGDTAMYLCATSRVRQGEKLFFGSGTQLSVL.

The chain couples TRBV4-1 to TRBJ2-3; the D gene is possibly TRBD2 (6 bases). V was pared by 2 bases and J by 0 bases, with 12 bases between. The CDR3 extends over 16 amino acids. In germline, CDR1 is MGHRA, CDR2 YSYEKL. This CDR3 is CASSQKEGRSTDTQYF. The CDR3 DNA reads TGCGCCAGCAGCCAAAAGGAGGGTAGAAGCACAGATACGCAGTATTTT.

This clonotype was seen repeatedly, ten times or more. V gene TRBV20-1 combines with J gene TRBJ2-1, with D tentatively TRBD1 (5 bases). This CDR3 region has 12 residues. V was clipped by 1 base and J by 9 bases, with 10 bases between them. CDR1 DFQATT and CDR2 SNEGSKA come from the germline V gene (reference sequence). CDR3 residues: CSARVQAVEQFF. The CDR3 coding sequence is TGCAGTGCTAGAGTACAGGCGGTTGAGCAGTTCTTC.

J is TRBJ1-1 and V is TRBV6-1; tentative D call: TRBD1 (6 bases). The CDR3 totals 13 residues. V lost 7 bases to trimming and J lost 5 bases, with 14 bases between them. The germline V gene has CDR1 MNHNS and CDR2 SASEGT. The CDR3 DNA is TGTGCCAGCAATTCGGGGGGCCGGACTGAAGCTTTCTTT. Translation: CASNSGGRTEAFF.

This clonotype was counted between two and nine times. The rearrangement joins TRBV2 to TRBJ2-3; 7 bases are shared with TRBD2. Trimming at V came to 6 bases and at J to 0 bases, leaving 3 bases not matched to a gene. This CDR3 is 14 amino acids long. Germline loops: CDR1 SNHLY, CDR2 FYNNEI. The CDR3 DNA reads TGTGCCAGCAGCGGGGACTATAGCACAGATACGCAGTATTTT. This encodes CASSGDYSTDTQYF.

The chain employs TRBV2 and TRBJ2-7; 8 bases align to TRBD2. Germline V gives CDR1 SNHLY, CDR2 FYNNEI. The CDR3 has 14 amino acids. V trimming: 3 bases; J trimming: 6 bases; junction bases outside the gene matches: 7. CDR3 DNA: TGTGCCAGCAGTGACTCCGGGACTAGGGCCGAGCAGTACTTC. Translation: CASSDSGTRAEQYF.

The rearrangement links TRBV28 to TRBJ2-3, with D possibly being TRBD2 (5 bases). CDR1 is MDHEN and CDR2 is SYDVKM in the germline V gene. The CDR3 has 16 residues. The V end lost 6 bases, the J end lost 0 bases, and 16 bases lay between the germline ends. CDR3 nucleotides: TGTGCCAGCAGCCCCGGACTTATAAGAAGCACAGATACGCAGTATTTT. It codes for CASSPGLIRSTDTQYF.

In this sample, this clonotype turned up many times. The V gene is TRBV29-1, the J gene TRBJ2-3, with TRBD2 identical over 9 bases. The CDR3 has 13 residues. Germline-derived CDR1 and CDR2 are SQVTM and ANQGSEA. J was trimmed by 6 bases and V by 5 bases; bases with no gene match: 6. The CDR3 is CSVSSGVLDTQYF. As DNA, the CDR3 is TGCAGCGTTTCTAGCGGGGTTCTGGATACGCAGTATTTT.

The chain links TRBV2 to TRBJ2-1; D may be TRBD1 (6 bases). Germline loops: CDR1 SNHLY, CDR2 FYNNEI. Deletions cut 6 bases from V and 0 bases from J, with 12 bases between. The CDR3 contains 15 residues. The CDR3 DNA is TGTGCCAGCAGGCCCGGGACAAACTCCTACAATGAGCAGTTCTTC. This translates into CASRPGTNSYNEQFF.

This clonotype was counted many times. The rearrangement uses TRBV18 and TRBJ2-5, with D perhaps TRBD1 (6 bases). Germline values: CDR1 KGHSH, CDR2 LQKENI. V was pared by 3 bases and J by 2 bases, with 10 bases between. This CDR3 contains 14 residues. The CDR3 sequence: CASSPRGPQETQYF. The DNA of the CDR3 is TGTGCCAGCTCACCCAGGGGACCGCAAGAGACCCAGTACTTC.